This T cell receptor beta chain originates from a study of OX40 agonist ivuxolimab in advanced cancers. Overall study context: One hepatocellular carcinoma and a couple of cutaneous melanoma patients partially responded. Study-wide points: Both CD4+ and CD8+ T cell populations in blood had undergone clonal expansion by week 6 at 0.1 to 3.0 mg/kg.

Note on this clone: Its target is not known.

Blood sampling took place at baseline, cycle 4 day 1, and cycle 7 day 1. The table came from immunoSEQ multiplex PCR; TCRdb's copy has only in-frame clones and leaves some out. The sample has tens of thousands of clones, 70% to 90% seen once. Per germline, CDR1 SEHNR and CDR2 FQNEAQ (reference sequence). The CDR3 spans 14 residues. Trimming removed 3 bases at V and 6 bases at J, with 11 bases between. This TCR came from an adult with an advanced solid tumor such as melanoma, head and neck, liver or kidney cancer. The chain employs TRBV7-9 and TRBJ2-2; D gene unclear. The sequenced sample was CD4+ or CD8+ T cells sorted from blood, obtained in a trial of the OX40 agonist ivuxolimab. CDR3 bases: TGTGCCAGCAGCTTCCCCGAGAGGCCCGGGGAGCTGTTTTTT. It translates to CASSFPERPGELFF.